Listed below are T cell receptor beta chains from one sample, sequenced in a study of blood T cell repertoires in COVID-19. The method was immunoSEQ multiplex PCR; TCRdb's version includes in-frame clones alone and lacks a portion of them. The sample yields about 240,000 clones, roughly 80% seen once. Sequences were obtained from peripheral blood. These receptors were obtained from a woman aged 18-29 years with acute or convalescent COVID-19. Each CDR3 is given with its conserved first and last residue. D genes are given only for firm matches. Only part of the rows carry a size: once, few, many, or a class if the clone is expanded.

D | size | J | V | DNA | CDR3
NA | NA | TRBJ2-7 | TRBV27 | TGTGCCAGCAGCCAGAAGGGACTCCACCGCTACGAGCAGTACTTC | CASSQKGLHRYEQYF
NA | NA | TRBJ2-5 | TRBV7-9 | TGTGCCAGCCGGCAGGGCCAAGAGACCCAGTACTTC | CASRQGQETQYF
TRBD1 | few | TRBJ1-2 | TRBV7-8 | TGTGCCAGCAGCCTGACCGGGACAGATAACTATGGCTACACCTTC | CASSLTGTDNYGYTF
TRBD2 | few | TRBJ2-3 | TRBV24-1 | TGTGCCACCAGTGATTTCCCACTAGCGGGAGCTGAGGGCGCAGATACGCAGTATTTT | CATSDFPLAGAEGADTQYF
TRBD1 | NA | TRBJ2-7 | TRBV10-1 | TGCGCCAGCAGTGGGTCGAAATGGACAGGGGAAGCCTACGAGCAGTACTTC | CASSGSKWTGEAYEQYF
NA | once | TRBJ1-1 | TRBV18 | TGTGCCAGCTCTCGAGATTACGGGATGAACACTGAAGCTTTCTTT | CASSRDYGMNTEAFF
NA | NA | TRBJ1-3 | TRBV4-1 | TGCGCCAGCAGCCAAGAGCAGGGGCCTGGAAACACCATATATTTT | CASSQEQGPGNTIYF
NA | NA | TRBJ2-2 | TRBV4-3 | TGCGCCAGCAGCCAGTTCCGAGGGAGCCCCACCGGGGAGCTGTTTTTT | CASSQFRGSPTGELFF
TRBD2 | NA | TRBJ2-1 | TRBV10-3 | TGTGCCATCAGTGAAGGACTAGATTGGAACAATGAGCAGTTCTTC | CAISEGLDWNNEQFF
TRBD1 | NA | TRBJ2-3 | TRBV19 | TGTGCCAGTAGACCTAATCCACCTCAGGGGGCTCAAGATACGCAGTATTTT | CASRPNPPQGAQDTQYF
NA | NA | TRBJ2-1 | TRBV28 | TGTGCCTGCACTCGTGAGGCCGCCTACAATGAGCAGTTCTTC | CACTREAAYNEQFF
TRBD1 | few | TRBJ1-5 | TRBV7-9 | TGTGCCAGCAGCTTAACAGGGGATCAGCCCCAGCATTTT | CASSLTGDQPQHF
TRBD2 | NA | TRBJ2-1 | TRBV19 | TGTGCCAGTAGTATTGGCATATTAAGGACTAGCGGGATCAATGAGCAGTTCTTC | CASSIGILRTSGINEQFF
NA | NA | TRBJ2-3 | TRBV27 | TGTGCCAGCAGTTTGGTTCGCGGGAGCACAGATACGCAGTATTTT | CASSLVRGSTDTQYF
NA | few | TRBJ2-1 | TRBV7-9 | TGTGCCAGCAGCCCATCCCCGGGAGAGGATGACAATGAGCAGTTCTTC | CASSPSPGEDDNEQFF
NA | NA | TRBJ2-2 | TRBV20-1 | TGCAGTGCCTTGGGGAGCGGGGAGCTGTTTTTT | CSALGSGELFF
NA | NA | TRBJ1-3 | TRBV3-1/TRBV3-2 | TGTGCCAGCAGCCAAGTACAGAGCGGAAACACCATATATTTT | CASSQVQSGNTIYF
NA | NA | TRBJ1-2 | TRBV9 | TGTGCCAGCAGCGTAGAGGGGAGGGGAGGTGGCTACACCTTC | CASSVEGRGGGYTF